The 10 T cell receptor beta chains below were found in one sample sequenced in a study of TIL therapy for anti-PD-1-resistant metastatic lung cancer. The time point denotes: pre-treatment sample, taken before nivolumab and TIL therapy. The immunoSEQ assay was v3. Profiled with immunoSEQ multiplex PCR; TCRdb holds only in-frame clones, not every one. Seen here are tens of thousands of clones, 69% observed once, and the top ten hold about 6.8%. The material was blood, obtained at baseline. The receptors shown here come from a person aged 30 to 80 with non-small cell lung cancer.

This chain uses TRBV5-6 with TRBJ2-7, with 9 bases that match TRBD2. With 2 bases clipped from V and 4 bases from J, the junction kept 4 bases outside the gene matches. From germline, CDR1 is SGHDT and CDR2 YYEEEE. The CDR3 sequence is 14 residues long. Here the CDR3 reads CASSFGTSSYEQYF. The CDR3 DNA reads TGTGCCAGCAGCTTTGGGACTAGCAGTTACGAGCAGTACTTC.

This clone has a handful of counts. The CDR3 DNA is TGTGCCAGCAGTTTACTGACAGGGTTTGATGGCTACACCTTC. Translation: CASSLLTGFDGYTF. The V call is TRBV2, the J call TRBJ1-2; 7 positions match TRBD1. The CDR3 has 14 residues. Germline assignment: CDR1 SNHLY and CDR2 FYNNEI. J gave up 6 bases and V 5 bases, and 9 bases lay outside the gene matches. The whole variable domain, filled in from reference TRBV2 and TRBJ1-2, reads EPEVTQTPSHQVTQMGQEVILRCVPISNHLYFYWYRQILGQKVEFLVSFYNNEISEKSEIFDDQFSVERPDGSNFTLKIRSTKLEDSAMYFCASSLLTGFDGYTFGSGTRLTVV.

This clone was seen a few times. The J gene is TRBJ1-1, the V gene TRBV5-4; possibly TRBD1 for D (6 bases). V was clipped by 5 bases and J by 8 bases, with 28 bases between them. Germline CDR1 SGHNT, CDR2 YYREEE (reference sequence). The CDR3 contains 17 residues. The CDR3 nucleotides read TGTGCCAGCAGACTCGACAGGTCGGACCCCGGGGGAACCGAAGCTTTCTTT. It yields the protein CASRLDRSDPGGTEAFF.

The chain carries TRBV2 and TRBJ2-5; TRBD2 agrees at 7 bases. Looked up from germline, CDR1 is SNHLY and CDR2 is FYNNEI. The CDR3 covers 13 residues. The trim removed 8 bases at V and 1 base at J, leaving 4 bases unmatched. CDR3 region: CASEGEGQETQYF. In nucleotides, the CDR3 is TGTGCCAGCGAAGGGGAGGGCCAAGAGACCCAGTACTTC. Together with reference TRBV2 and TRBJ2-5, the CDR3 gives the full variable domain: EPEVTQTPSHQVTQMGQEVILRCVPISNHLYFYWYRQILGQKVEFLVSFYNNEISEKSEIFDDQFSVERPDGSNFTLKIRSTKLEDSAMYFCASEGEGQETQYFGPGTRLLVL.

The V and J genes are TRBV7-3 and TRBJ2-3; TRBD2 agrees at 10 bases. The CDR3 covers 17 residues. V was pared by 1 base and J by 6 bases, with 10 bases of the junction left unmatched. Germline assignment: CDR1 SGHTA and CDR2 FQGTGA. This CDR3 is CASSLSAPLAGEDTQYF. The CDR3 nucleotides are TGTGCCAGCAGCTTAAGTGCCCCCCTAGCGGGAGAGGATACGCAGTATTTT. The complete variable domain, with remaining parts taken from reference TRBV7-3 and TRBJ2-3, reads GAGVSQTPSNKVTEKGKYVELRCDPISGHTALYWYRQSLGQGPEFLIYFQGTGAADDSGLPNDRFFAVRPEGSVSTLKIQRTERGDSAVYLCASSLSAPLAGEDTQYFGPGTRLTVL.

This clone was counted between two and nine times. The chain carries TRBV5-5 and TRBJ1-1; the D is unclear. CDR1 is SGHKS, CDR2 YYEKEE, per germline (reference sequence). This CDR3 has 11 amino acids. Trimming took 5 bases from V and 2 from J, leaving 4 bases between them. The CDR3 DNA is TGTGCCAGCAGGGCTAACACTGAAGCTTTCTTT. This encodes CASRANTEAFF.

CDR3 protein: CASSPDGWGANYGYTF. CDR3 in DNA: TGCGCCAGCAGCCCGGATGGGTGGGGCGCTAACTATGGCTACACCTTC. The chain links TRBV5-1 to TRBJ1-2; maybe TRBD1 (5 bases). Germline lookup yields CDR1 SGHRS and CDR2 YFSETQ. The germline V and J ends were trimmed by 4 bases and 0 bases, with 16 bases remaining between them. This CDR3 spans 16 amino acids. The full variable domain, its missing parts supplied by reference TRBV5-1 and TRBJ1-2, is KAGVTQTPRYLIKTRGQQVTLSCSPISGHRSVSWYQQTPGQGLQFLFEYFSETQRNKGNFPGRFSGRQFSNSRSEMNVSTLELGDSALYLCASSPDGWGANYGYTFGSGTRLTVV.

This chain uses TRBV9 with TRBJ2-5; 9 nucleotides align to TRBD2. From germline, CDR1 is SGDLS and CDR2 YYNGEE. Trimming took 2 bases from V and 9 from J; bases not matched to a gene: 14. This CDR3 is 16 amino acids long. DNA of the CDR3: TGTGCCAGCAGCGTCAGTCCGGGACTAGCTAGTGGGTCCCAGTACTTC. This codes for CASSVSPGLASGSQYF.

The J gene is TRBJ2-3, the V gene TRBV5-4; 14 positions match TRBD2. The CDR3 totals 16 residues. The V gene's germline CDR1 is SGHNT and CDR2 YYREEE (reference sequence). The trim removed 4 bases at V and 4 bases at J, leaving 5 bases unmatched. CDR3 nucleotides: TGTGCCAGCAGCCAACGACTAGCGGGAGGGGCAGATACGCAGTATTTT. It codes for CASSQRLAGGADTQYF.

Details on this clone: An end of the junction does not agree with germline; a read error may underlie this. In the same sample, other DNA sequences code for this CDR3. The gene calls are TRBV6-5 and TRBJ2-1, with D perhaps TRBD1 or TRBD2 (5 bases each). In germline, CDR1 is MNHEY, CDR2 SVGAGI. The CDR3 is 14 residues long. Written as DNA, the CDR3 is TGTGCCAGCAGTTATTTCGGGGCTGGGGATGAACAGTTCTTC. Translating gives CASSYFGAGDEQFF.